This T cell receptor beta chain was identified during a study of cytomegalovirus exposure and HLA in healthy donors. Study-wide findings and caveats: In a later analysis, at a false discovery rate of 0.05, roughly 18,000 TCR beta sequences were associated with HLA alleles.

Germline V lookup: CDR1 SGHRS, CDR2 YFSETQ. The CDR3 has 15 amino acids. Trimming took off 0 bases at V and 4 bases at J, with 13 bases between the two ends. On this clone itself: The antigen remains unidentified.

The PCR had 60 Vbeta and 13 Jbeta primers. Data came from immunoSEQ multiplex PCR; TCRdb stores just in-frame clones and leaves some out. This table has under 150,000 clones, about two thirds appearing once. The clonotype originates from a woman aged 55-75 years in good health and CMV-seropositive. The chain has TRBV5-1 and TRBJ1-2; TRBD1 might be the D (6 bases). Sequenced material: PBMCs. Here the CDR3 DNA reads TGCGCCAGCAGCTTGGCGGACAGCCCCGTCTATGGCTACACCTTC. Translated: CASSLADSPVYGYTF.